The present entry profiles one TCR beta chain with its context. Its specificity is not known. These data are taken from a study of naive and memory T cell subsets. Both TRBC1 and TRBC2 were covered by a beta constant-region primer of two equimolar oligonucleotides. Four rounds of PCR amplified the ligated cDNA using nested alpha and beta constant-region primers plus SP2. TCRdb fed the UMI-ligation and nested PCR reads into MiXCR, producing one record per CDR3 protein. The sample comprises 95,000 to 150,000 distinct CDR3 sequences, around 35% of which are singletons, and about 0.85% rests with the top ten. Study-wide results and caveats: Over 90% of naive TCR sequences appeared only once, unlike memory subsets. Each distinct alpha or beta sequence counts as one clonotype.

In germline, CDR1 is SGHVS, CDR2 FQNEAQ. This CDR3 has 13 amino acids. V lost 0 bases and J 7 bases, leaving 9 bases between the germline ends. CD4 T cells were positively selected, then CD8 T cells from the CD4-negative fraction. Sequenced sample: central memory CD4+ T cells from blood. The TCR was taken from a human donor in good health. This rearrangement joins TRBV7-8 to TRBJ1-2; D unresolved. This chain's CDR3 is CASSLADQSGYTF. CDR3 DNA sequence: TGTGCCAGCAGCTTAGCGGATCAGAGTGGCTACACCTTC.